The sequence of this TCR beta chain was determined in a study of shared clonotypes between healthy human individuals. About the research overall: Ranging from 18 to 49 in age, donors were two women and three men.

This CDR3 is 14 amino acids long. Germline values: CDR1 GTSNPN, CDR2 SVGIG (reference sequence). V was pared by 6 bases and J by 3 bases, with 10 bases of the junction left unmatched. Libraries were prepared by immunoSEQ multiplex PCR; TCRdb keeps only in-frame clonotypes and omits some of them. In the table there are 2 million to 3 million clones, over 85% of which are singletons. This clone showed up just once. Antigen: not known. A split of CD4+ cells into CD45RA+ naive and CD45RA-negative memory subsets was performed. General study findings and limits: Non-shared clonotypes were found to have lower generation probabilities than the clonotypes that were shared by all four of the sorted-subset donors. It was anticipated that sequencing depth would influence how many clonotypes donors shared.

The genes are TRBV30 and TRBJ2-5; 7 bases are a match to TRBD2. The sequence derives from a man aged 18 to 29 in good health. Some clones in this sample may be carry-over from other donors' samples. Material for sequencing was naive CD4+ T cells from PBMCs. Indicated subset: CD45RA+ positively selected. The CDR3 protein is CACQKGAGEETQYF. DNA for the CDR3: TGTGCCTGCCAGAAAGGGGCGGGAGAAGAGACCCAGTACTTC.